This T cell receptor beta chain was profiled in a study of control samples from healthy donors and cancer patients. Germline CDR1 and CDR2: MDHEN and SYDVKM. V lost 2 bases, J lost 2 bases, and 2 bases stayed unmatched. The CDR3 is made up of 15 amino acids. Only in-frame clones appear in the TCRdb table, and some are missing; sequencing was by immunoSEQ multiplex PCR. This sample has roughly 140,000 clones, with about 93% found just once. The clonotype was recovered from a man aged 45-60 years in good health. The chain has TRBV28 and TRBJ1-4; 7 nucleotides align to TRBD1. What was sequenced was blood. CDR3 region: CASSLGDSTNEKLFF. Written as DNA, the CDR3 is TGTGCCAGCAGTTTAGGGGACAGCACTAATGAAAAACTGTTTTTT.